This is a list of T cell receptor beta chains from one sample in a study of CD8 T cells in ankylosing spondylitis. A single record per CDR3 protein comes from TCRdb applying MiXCR to the 5' RACE reads. The sample yields roughly 490,000 distinct CDR3 sequences, about 5.2% seen once. The sample was blood, either unsorted or a sorted T cell fraction (not recorded which). The receptors derive from a male donor with ankylosing spondylitis. The conserved cysteine and the conserved F or W are not part of the CDR3 here. D genes are given only for firm matches.

TRBV12-3/TRBV12-4,TRBD1,13,ASSVRQGVIDTQY
TRBV13,.,13,ASSLDEGLSSPLH
TRBV4-3,TRBD2,13,ASSQLAGLQETQY
TRBV7-2,TRBD1,12,ASTTTGGIDGYT
TRBV29-1,TRBD1,12,SVFTGGAGDEQF
TRBV18,TRBD1,11,ASSPGTDALQF
TRBV20-1,.,11,SARPHYNSPLH
TRBV12-3/TRBV12-4,TRBD2,13,ASSLIAGGPETQY
TRBV20-1,.,13,SARGITSSYNEQF
TRBV7-2,TRBD2,15,ASSLNPTSGTTNEQF
TRBV5-6,.,14,ASSWRESLGQETQY
TRBV27,.,10,ASSLSRGEQF
TRBV20-1,.,12,SVEYRVVAYGYT
TRBV3-1,.,17,ASSPRQMLLLSLNTEAF
TRBV4-3,.,13,ASSQDRTAYQPQH
TRBV6-2/TRBV6-3,.,11,ASSYLPRYGYT
TRBV27,TRBD2,13,ASSTLAGGGETQY
TRBV20-1,.,12,SASDWGGSYEQY
TRBV6-5,.,14,ASSYSISISTDTQY
TRBV6-5,.,12,ASSYPQANTEAF
TRBV6-1,.,13,ATLQWGKAYYEQY
TRBV6-1,.,13,ASSAGTLYNSPLH
TRBV5-1,TRBD1,12,ASSPGQGIYEQY
TRBV28,TRBD1,16,ASSVDRARRYMNTEAF
TRBV7-6,TRBD2,14,ASSLAPRGKKYEQY
TRBV20-1,TRBD2,13,SASTSGRGTGELF
TRBV20-1,TRBD1,14,SARDLRQGRVYGYT
TRBV5-4,TRBD2,13,ASSLAGGPGYEQY
TRBV6-5,.,14,ASSYSSPAANTEAF
TRBV5-1,.,13,ASSFGGAGTYEQY
TRBV9,.,13,ASSATLKSSYEQY
TRBV5-1,.,13,ASSFWAGPTYEQY
TRBV10-3,.,12,AISEDRGNQPQH
TRBV29-1,.,10,SARVARSEQF
TRBV18,TRBD2,14,ASSPPGLAGNNEQF
TRBV6-5,.,11,ASSLYPAYEQY